The clone carrying this TCR beta chain is a singleton in its sample. Its antigen is not identified. The CDR3 loop spans 15 amino acids. Germline V gene sequence: CDR1 SGDLS, CDR2 YYNGEE. V shed 0 bases and J 4 bases; nucleotides not matched to a gene: 6. The table came from immunoSEQ multiplex PCR; TCRdb's copy has only in-frame clones and leaves some out. Among 25,000 to 35,000 clones listed, approximately 80% were seen once. These data belong to a study of radiotherapy plus CTLA-4 blockade in lung cancer. Study at large: With approximately 33% of patients having disease control, objective responses were seen in approximately 17%. General study findings and limits: Per reports, early blood T cell clone dynamics, plus interferon-beta, forecast response most strongly. Blood saw expansion of tumor-derived TCR clones after radiotherapy plus ipilimumab.

It was focal radiation plus CTLA-4 blockade with ipilimumab that patients with chemo-refractory metastatic non-small-cell lung cancer received. This receptor was taken from a human donor with non-small cell lung cancer who had stable disease on radiotherapy plus ipilimumab. The rearrangement uses TRBV9 and TRBJ1-2; 7 nucleotides match TRBD1. This specimen consisted of peripheral blood, obtained from a patient treated with radiotherapy plus ipilimumab. In DNA form, the CDR3 reads TGTGCCAGCAGCGTAGCGACAGGGAGTGTCTATGGCTACACCTTC. It translates to CASSVATGSVYGYTF.